Below, 22 T cell receptor beta chains from the same sample are listed, as sequenced in a study of graft-versus-host responses after intestinal transplantation (dated by TCRdb to the early 2020s). The library was generated by the immunoSEQ multiplex PCR assay. TCRdb obtained this table from immuneACCESS and retained in-frame rearrangements with V and J assigned. These tables miss some clones; where compared with another copy, unresolved V genes account for less than half of the shortfall, and the remainder is unexplained. Within this sample are 84,000 or so clones, with around 83% of them counted one time only. 0.8% to 0.9% of the sample is taken by the ten largest. Interpreted using the paper, the time point label stands for: cells obtained before transplantation from donor or recipient. These TCRs are of unknown antigen specificity. The source material was unstimulated CD4+ T cells sorted from spleen or lymph node cells, sampled before intestinal transplant. Receptor source: a human donor who received an intestinal transplant.

The CDR3, as DNA: TGTGCCAGCAGTGATGGGGGGGGAACCCATCAGCCCCAGCATTTT. This codes for CASSDGGGTHQPQHF. The rearrangement links TRBV6-1 to TRBJ1-5; possible D gene TRBD1, 5 bases. Germline assignment: CDR1 MNHNS and CDR2 SASEGT. The CDR3 has 15 amino acids. The V end lost 3 bases, the J end lost 5 bases, and 14 bases lay between the germline ends.

This clone has a single count. V gene TRBV6-6 combines with J gene TRBJ2-2, with 7 bases aligning to TRBD2. Germline V gene sequence: CDR1 MNHNY, CDR2 SVGAGI (reference sequence). J gave up 0 bases and V 6 bases, and 4 bases lay outside the gene matches. This CDR3 comprises 15 residues. DNA for the CDR3: TGTGCCAGCAGCGCGGGAGCAGCGAACACCGGGGAGCTGTTTTTT. Amino acids: CASSAGAANTGELFF.

In this sample, this clone turned up a few times. This sequence joins TRBV19 and TRBJ2-4; 7 bases line up with TRBD2. The CDR3 spans 14 residues. The ends lost 8 bases at V and 1 base at J; junction bases unmatched: 5. The germline gives CDR1 LNHDA, CDR2 SQIVND (reference sequence). The CDR3 DNA reads TGTGCCAGTGGGCCCGGGGGGGCCAAAAACATTCAGTACTTC. Its protein product is CASGPGGAKNIQYF. Full variable domain (missing parts from reference TRBV19 and TRBJ2-4): DGGITQSPKYLFRKEGQNVTLSCEQNLNHDAMYWYRQDPGQGLRLIYYSQIVNDFQKGDIAEGYSVSREKKESFPLTVTSAQKNPTAFYLCASGPGGAKNIQYFGAGTRLSVL.

The V call is TRBV27, the J call TRBJ2-3, with 7 bases lining up with TRBD2. Trimming removed 3 bases from V and 2 bases from J; junction bases left unmatched: 14. Germline loops: CDR1 MNHEY, CDR2 SMNVEV (reference sequence). The CDR3 spans 18 residues. CDR3: CASSFTLEGLLTTDTQYF. The CDR3 nucleotides read TGTGCCAGCAGTTTTACTCTTGAGGGACTACTTACCACAGATACGCAGTATTTT.

The chain carries TRBV4-1 and TRBJ2-5; D may be TRBD1 (6 bases). Trimming cost V 4 bases and J 0 bases, with 15 bases left between them. The CDR3 loop spans 16 amino acids. Per the germline V gene, CDR1 is MGHRA and CDR2 is YSYEKL. The CDR3 loop is CASSRVGALYQETQYF. Here the CDR3 DNA reads TGCGCCAGCAGCCGTGTGGGGGCCCTGTACCAAGAGACCCAGTACTTC.

The genes are TRBV29-1 and TRBJ1-2; D gene uncertain. This CDR3 is 12 amino acids long. The V end was cut by 4 bases, the J end by 7 bases, with 13 bases between. Germline values: CDR1 SQVTM, CDR2 ANQGSEA. CDR3 sequence: CSVVDGEVGYTF. The CDR3 DNA follows: TGCAGCGTTGTGGATGGGGAGGTTGGCTACACCTTC.

The chain links TRBV28 to TRBJ1-4; 10 nucleotides line up with TRBD1. V trimming: 5 bases; J trimming: 8 bases; junction bases outside the gene matches: 5. The CDR3 spans 14 residues. The germline gives CDR1 MDHEN, CDR2 SYDVKM. CDR3 loop: CASSTGQGKEKLFF. In DNA form, the CDR3 reads TGTGCCAGCAGTACGGGACAGGGGAAGGAAAAACTGTTTTTT.

The chain joins TRBV28 to TRBJ1-2, with D unclear. The CDR3 spans 13 residues. Germline V CDR1 and CDR2: MDHEN, SYDVKM. V lost 6 bases to trimming and J lost 4 bases, with 12 bases between them. CDR3 DNA: TGTGCCAGCAGGTATACAGCATCCTATGGCTACACCTTC. Translating gives CASRYTASYGYTF.

This sequence joins TRBV6-1 and TRBJ2-5; possibly TRBD2 for D (5 bases). This CDR3 has 14 amino acids. V lost 6 bases to trimming and J lost 7 bases, with 18 bases between them. Germline assignment: CDR1 MNHNS and CDR2 SASEGT. The chain's CDR3 is CASSDQSGSGTQYF. The DNA for the CDR3 is TGTGCCAGCAGCGACCAAAGCGGAAGCGGGACCCAGTACTTC.

V is TRBV7-9 and J is TRBJ2-7, with 8 bases identical to TRBD1. V was pared by 5 bases and J by 5 bases, with 11 bases of the junction left unmatched. The CDR3 is made up of 15 amino acids. Germline-derived CDR1 and CDR2 are SEHNR and FQNEAQ (reference sequence). CDR3 in amino acids: CASSPRTGTINEQYF. CDR3 coding DNA: TGTGCCAGCAGCCCGCGGACAGGGACGATCAACGAGCAGTACTTC. The full variable domain, in which reference TRBV7-9 and TRBJ2-7 provide the parts outside the CDR3, is DTGVSQNPRHKITKRGQNVTFRCDPISEHNRLYWYRQTLGQGPEFLTYFQNEAQLEKSRLLSDRFSAERPKGSFSTLEIQRTEQGDSAMYLCASSPRTGTINEQYFGPGTRLTVT.

This clone was seen just once. The chain couples TRBV2 to TRBJ1-5; possible D gene TRBD1, 5 bases. This CDR3 has 13 residues. Germline V gene lookup returns CDR1 SNHLY and CDR2 FYNNEI. Between the trimmed V and J ends, which lost 1 base and 9 bases, there was a span of 10 bases. CDR3 residues: CASSEGGGRPQHF. DNA for the CDR3: TGTGCCAGCAGTGAAGGCGGGGGACGGCCCCAGCATTTT.

The rearrangement links TRBV5-4 to TRBJ2-5; TRBD2 matches at 10 bases. Germline loops: CDR1 SGHNT, CDR2 YYREEE (reference sequence). J gave up 6 bases and V 1 base, and 12 bases lay outside the gene matches. The CDR3 covers 17 residues. The CDR3 loop is CASSLRRLAGDLKTQYF. CDR3 nucleotide sequence: TGTGCCAGCAGCTTGAGGAGGCTAGCGGGAGACTTGAAGACCCAGTACTTC.

The rearrangement joins TRBV7-6 to TRBJ1-2; unclear D gene. This CDR3 has 14 residues. CDR1 is SGHVS and CDR2 is FNYEAQ in the germline V gene. V was cut by 1 base and J by 0 bases, with 6 bases left in between. The DNA for the CDR3 is TGTGCCAGCAGCTTAGGCAGTTCTAACTATGGCTACACCTTC. The encoded protein is CASSLGSSNYGYTF.

The chain links TRBV30 to TRBJ1-5; the D gene is possibly TRBD1 (6 bases). The CDR3 sequence is 14 residues long. Germline V CDR1 and CDR2: GTSNPN, SVGIG (reference sequence). Trimming took 1 base from V and 4 from J, leaving 11 bases between them. Written as DNA, the CDR3 is TGTGCCTGGAGTGCCTTAACAGGGAATCAGCCCCAGCATTTT. It is translated as CAWSALTGNQPQHF.

The genes are TRBV7-9 and TRBJ2-3; 14 nucleotides align to TRBD2. The germline gives CDR1 SEHNR, CDR2 FQNEAQ (reference sequence). This CDR3 comprises 17 residues. Losses at the gene ends were 5 bases for V and 0 bases for J; bases not matched to a gene: 4. The CDR3 region is CASSGRLAGGSTDTQYF. The CDR3 bases are TGTGCCAGCAGCGGAAGACTAGCGGGGGGGAGCACAGATACGCAGTATTTT.

The V call is TRBV10-2, the J call TRBJ1-3, with D uncertain. This CDR3 has 16 residues. V lost 4 bases and J 0 bases, leaving 13 bases between the germline ends. Germline CDR1 and CDR2: WSHSY and SAAADI. The CDR3 sequence is CASSVGGIYSGNTIYF. The CDR3 DNA reads as TGCGCCAGCAGTGTAGGAGGGATCTACTCTGGAAACACCATATATTTT.

The chain joins TRBV29-1 to TRBJ2-7; 10 bases line up with TRBD2. Germline CDR1 SQVTM, CDR2 ANQGSEA. V shed 4 bases, J shed 3 bases, and the junction held 3 bases outside the gene matches. The length of the CDR3 is 13 residues. The DNA of the CDR3 is TGCAGCGTTGCAAGGACTAGCGGCTACGAGCAGTACTTC. Translation gives CSVARTSGYEQYF.

V and J are TRBV19 and TRBJ2-7; 13 bases are a match to TRBD2. Germline CDR1 reads LNHDA; CDR2 reads SQIVND (reference sequence). Unmatched junction bases numbered 17, after V lost 5 bases and J lost 4 bases. The CDR3 is 19 residues long. The CDR3: CASSLRLPGRLAGGYEQYF. CDR3 sequence (DNA): TGTGCCAGTAGTCTCCGCCTCCCAGGGCGACTAGCGGGAGGTTACGAGCAGTACTTC.

The chain couples TRBV20-1 to TRBJ1-1; D is uncertain. The CDR3 has 11 amino acids. The germline CDR1 and CDR2 sequences are DFQATT and SNEGSKA (reference sequence). The germline V and J ends were trimmed by 2 bases and 3 bases, with 4 bases remaining between them. The CDR3 DNA reads as TGCAGTGCTAGACCATACACTGAAGCTTTCTTT. Its translation: CSARPYTEAFF.

This chain connects TRBV28 to TRBJ2-2; D gene unclear. Germline V lookup: CDR1 MDHEN, CDR2 SYDVKM. V was clipped by 4 bases and J by 4 bases, with 10 bases between them. The CDR3 contains 14 residues. Here the CDR3 reads CASSYAALTGELFF. CDR3 sequence (DNA): TGTGCCAGCAGTTATGCAGCGCTCACCGGGGAGCTGTTTTTT.

The J gene is TRBJ2-3, the V gene TRBV2; 16 bases align to TRBD2. V shed 3 bases, J shed 0 bases, and the junction held 3 bases outside the gene matches. The CDR3 totals 18 residues. Germline V gene data show CDR1 as SNHLY and CDR2 as FYNNEI. CDR3 loop: CASSEGLAGGLSTDTQYF. The CDR3 DNA reads TGTGCCAGCAGTGAGGGACTAGCGGGGGGGTTAAGCACAGATACGCAGTATTTT. Complete variable domain (other parts from reference TRBV2 and TRBJ2-3): EPEVTQTPSHQVTQMGQEVILRCVPISNHLYFYWYRQILGQKVEFLVSFYNNEISEKSEIFDDQFSVERPDGSNFTLKIRSTKLEDSAMYFCASSEGLAGGLSTDTQYFGPGTRLTVL.

This chain connects TRBV6-1 to TRBJ2-2; the D is unclear. Per the germline V gene, CDR1 is MNHNS and CDR2 is SASEGT. V dropped 5 bases and J dropped 4 bases, with 14 bases sitting between them. This CDR3 is built from 15 residues. DNA of the CDR3: TGTGCCAGCAGTCCACGGGTCAAATCCACCGGGGAGCTGTTTTTT. This sequence encodes CASSPRVKSTGELFF.